This is a list of T cell receptor beta chains from one sample in a study of blood T cells in healthy people across ages. TCRdb analysed the 5' RACE reads with MiXCR anew, one entry per CDR3 protein. The sample holds more than 700,000 distinct CDR3 sequences, around half seen once. The sample was blood. The receptors here all came from an elderly man in good health. CDR3s include the opening cysteine and the closing phenylalanine or tryptophan. D genes are given only for firm matches. A clone size is listed for some rows: how often the clone was seen (once, few, many), or a class if it is expanded.

abundance: -; d_gene: -; v_gene: TRBV10-2; j_gene: TRBJ1-1; CDR3nt: TGCGCCAGCAGGGCAAAAGCTTTGGGGGGAGGCACTGAAGCTTTCTTT; CDR3aa: CASRAKALGGGTEAFF
abundance: -; d_gene: -; v_gene: TRBV11-2; j_gene: TRBJ1-2; CDR3nt: TGTGCCAGCAGTCAAGGGGTCGGCTACACCTTC; CDR3aa: CASSQGVGYTF
abundance: -; d_gene: TRBD1; v_gene: TRBV5-1; j_gene: TRBJ2-1; CDR3nt: TGCGCCAGCAGCTTGTCCCAGGGGGCGAATGAGCAGTTCTTC; CDR3aa: CASSLSQGANEQFF
abundance: -; d_gene: TRBD2; v_gene: TRBV7-7; j_gene: TRBJ2-3; CDR3nt: TGTGCTAGCAGCTTAGGGGGACTAGCGGGAGTAGATACGCAGTATTTT; CDR3aa: CASSLGGLAGVDTQYF
abundance: once; d_gene: TRBD1; v_gene: TRBV10-3; j_gene: TRBJ2-7; CDR3nt: TGTGCCTCGTTGGACAGGGCTCCCTACGAGCAGTACTTC; CDR3aa: CASLDRAPYEQYF
abundance: -; d_gene: TRBD2; v_gene: TRBV5-1; j_gene: TRBJ2-4; CDR3nt: TGCGCCAGCAGCTCGGCGGGACTAGCCCTAAACATTCAGTACTTC; CDR3aa: CASSSAGLALNIQYF
abundance: -; d_gene: -; v_gene: TRBV30; j_gene: TRBJ1-4; CDR3nt: TGTGCCTGGAGCGGACAGTCGGCTGTCGAAAAACTGTTTTTT; CDR3aa: CAWSGQSAVEKLFF
abundance: -; d_gene: -; v_gene: TRBV6-1; j_gene: TRBJ2-3; CDR3nt: TGTGCCATCTACTGGCTTCCAATCGACAGATACGCGTATTTT; CDR3aa: CAIYWLPIDRYAYF
abundance: -; d_gene: -; v_gene: TRBV4-1; j_gene: TRBJ1-2; CDR3nt: TGCGCCAGCAGCCAAGACATATGGGGCAGGGCCTATGGCTACACCTTC; CDR3aa: CASSQDIWGRAYGYTF
abundance: -; d_gene: TRBD2; v_gene: TRBV29-1; j_gene: TRBJ2-5; CDR3nt: TGCAGCGTTGAAGATGGGGGGGAGACCCCACCACAAAGCTACAAGCAGTACTTC; CDR3aa: CSVEDGGETPPQSYKQYF
abundance: few; d_gene: -; v_gene: TRBV5-1; j_gene: TRBJ1-4; CDR3nt: TGCGCCAGCAGCTTGGGGGACCCCGACTCACTGTTTTTT; CDR3aa: CASSLGDPDSLFF
abundance: -; d_gene: TRBD2; v_gene: TRBV12-3/TRBV12-4; j_gene: TRBJ2-3; CDR3nt: TGTGCCAGCGGTTTACGTCGGGGGGGTATTTTGCGAACGACTAGCACAGATACGCAGTATTTT; CDR3aa: CASGLRRGGILRTTSTDTQYF
abundance: -; d_gene: TRBD2; v_gene: TRBV29-1; j_gene: TRBJ2-7; CDR3nt: TGCAGCGTTGTTGAGACTAGCGGGAGGCGACAGTACTTC; CDR3aa: CSVVETSGRRQYF
abundance: many; d_gene: TRBD2; v_gene: TRBV12-5; j_gene: TRBJ2-3; CDR3nt: TGTGCTAGTGGTTTATTACTAGCGGGAAGTAGAGACGCGTATTTT; CDR3aa: CASGLLLAGSRDAYF
abundance: -; d_gene: -; v_gene: TRBV20-1; j_gene: TRBJ2-1; CDR3nt: TGCAGTGCTAGAGCCCCTGGGGGGACATTAGGGAGTGAGCAGTTCTTC; CDR3aa: CSARAPGGTLGSEQFF
abundance: -; d_gene: -; v_gene: TRBV21-1; j_gene: TRBJ2-5; CDR3nt: TGTGCCAGCAGGCTAATCCCGAGGAGGGGAATATCATGGGAAGAGACCCAGTACTTC; CDR3aa: CASRLIPRRGISWEETQYF
abundance: -; d_gene: -; v_gene: TRBV6-6; j_gene: TRBJ2-4; CDR3nt: TGTGCCAGCAGTTACTCAATTAGCGGAGCCCTAGCCAAAAACATTCAGTACTTC; CDR3aa: CASSYSISGALAKNIQYF
abundance: few; d_gene: TRBD1; v_gene: TRBV25-1; j_gene: TRBJ1-2; CDR3nt: TGTGCCAGCAGTGATAGAGTGGGACAGGGCGGAAATGGCTACACCTTC; CDR3aa: CASSDRVGQGGNGYTF
abundance: -; d_gene: -; v_gene: TRBV5-1; j_gene: TRBJ1-2; CDR3nt: TGCGCCAGCTCCCTGGACGGACTCTATGGCTACACCTTC; CDR3aa: CASSLDGLYGYTF
abundance: -; d_gene: -; v_gene: TRBV6-5; j_gene: TRBJ2-6; CDR3nt: TGTGCCAGCAGTCCCTACAGCTCTGGGGCCAACGTCCTGACTTTC; CDR3aa: CASSPYSSGANVLTF
abundance: -; d_gene: -; v_gene: TRBV29-1; j_gene: TRBJ1-1; CDR3nt: TGCAGCGTTGTCGGCCGATTGAACACTGAAGCTTTCTTT; CDR3aa: CSVVGRLNTEAFF
abundance: -; d_gene: -; v_gene: TRBV12-3/TRBV12-4; j_gene: TRBJ2-7; CDR3nt: TGTGCCAGCAGTTTCTCCGGGGTCGAGCAGTACTTC; CDR3aa: CASSFSGVEQYF
abundance: few; d_gene: TRBD2; v_gene: TRBV20-1; j_gene: TRBJ2-1; CDR3nt: TGCAGTGCTAGAGATACGGGACTAGCGGGAGGAGGTGAGCAGTTCTTC; CDR3aa: CSARDTGLAGGGEQFF
abundance: -; d_gene: TRBD1; v_gene: TRBV20-1; j_gene: TRBJ2-3; CDR3nt: TGCAGTGCTAGAGGGGGACAGGGGATGGATACGCAGTATTTT; CDR3aa: CSARGGQGMDTQYF
abundance: few; d_gene: -; v_gene: TRBV3-1; j_gene: TRBJ1-6; CDR3nt: TGTGCCAGTCAACGGGTCCGAAACGGTTCACCCCTCCACTTT; CDR3aa: CASQRVRNGSPLHF
abundance: -; d_gene: -; v_gene: TRBV29-1; j_gene: TRBJ1-3; CDR3nt: TGCAGCGTTGTAGACTCGTACTCTGGAAACACCATATATTTT; CDR3aa: CSVVDSYSGNTIYF
abundance: -; d_gene: -; v_gene: TRBV5-6; j_gene: TRBJ2-3; CDR3nt: TGTGCCAGCAGCTCTAGGGGAGGGGGGGATACGCAGTATTTT; CDR3aa: CASSSRGGGDTQYF
abundance: -; d_gene: TRBD2; v_gene: TRBV3-1; j_gene: TRBJ2-5; CDR3nt: TGTGCCAGCAGCCTCAAGTCCGGGACTAGCGGGAGGGAGACCCAGTACTTC; CDR3aa: CASSLKSGTSGRETQYF
abundance: -; d_gene: TRBD1; v_gene: TRBV3-1; j_gene: TRBJ2-6; CDR3nt: TGTGCCAGCAACCAACCAGGGGGCGGTGGGGCTAACGTCCTGACTTTC; CDR3aa: CASNQPGGGGANVLTF
abundance: -; d_gene: -; v_gene: TRBV6-1; j_gene: TRBJ2-1; CDR3nt: TGTGCCAGCACCGGGCCCATTACGTCGAGCTCCTACAATGAGCAGTTCTTC; CDR3aa: CASTGPITSSSYNEQFF
abundance: few; d_gene: -; v_gene: TRBV2; j_gene: TRBJ2-5; CDR3nt: TGTGCCAGCAATCGAGAGCCCCAAGAGACCCAGTACTTC; CDR3aa: CASNREPQETQYF
abundance: -; d_gene: -; v_gene: TRBV3-1; j_gene: TRBJ2-5; CDR3nt: TGTGCCAGCAGCCAGGCTACCGGGGCTATGGGGGAGACCCAGTACTTC; CDR3aa: CASSQATGAMGETQYF
abundance: -; d_gene: -; v_gene: TRBV4-1; j_gene: TRBJ2-5; CDR3nt: TGCGCCAGCAGCCAAGAGGTATCCAGAAAACAAGAGACCCAGTACTTC; CDR3aa: CASSQEVSRKQETQYF
abundance: -; d_gene: -; v_gene: TRBV18; j_gene: TRBJ2-7; CDR3nt: TGCGCCAGCTCACCAAAGGACATTGGCGAGCAGTACTTC; CDR3aa: CASSPKDIGEQYF
abundance: -; d_gene: -; v_gene: TRBV3-1; j_gene: TRBJ2-1; CDR3nt: TGTGCCAGCAGCCAAGCTTCACCGGGACCACCGAATGAGCAGTTCTTC; CDR3aa: CASSQASPGPPNEQFF
abundance: few; d_gene: TRBD2; v_gene: TRBV7-6; j_gene: TRBJ2-1; CDR3nt: TGTGCCAGCAGCTCGACTAGCGGTTACAATGAGCAGTTCTTC; CDR3aa: CASSSTSGYNEQFF
abundance: -; d_gene: TRBD2; v_gene: TRBV27; j_gene: TRBJ2-1; CDR3nt: TGTGCCAGCAGCCGAAGGTGGAGCGGGAGCTACAATGAGCAGTTCTTC; CDR3aa: CASSRRWSGSYNEQFF